This entry lists 32 T cell receptor beta chains sequenced from one sample in a study of blood T cell repertoires in COVID-19. The data were produced by immunoSEQ multiplex PCR, yet TCRdb's version contains in-frame clones alone and is incomplete. Here the sample spans roughly 280,000 clones, more than 75% being singletons. Sequencing used peripheral blood. The receptors come from a woman aged 55-75 years with COVID-19, enrolled during active disease.

CDR3 bases: TGTGCCAGCAGTTGCCCACAGGACAGGTGCGTCGAGTACTTC. Residues: CASSCPQDRCVEYF. The chain recombines TRBV6-5 with TRBJ2-4; TRBD1 aligns across 7 bases. The germline V gene has CDR1 MNHEY and CDR2 SVGAGI. The CDR3 is 14 amino acids. The trim removed 4 bases at V and 14 bases at J, leaving 14 bases unmatched.

As to this clone: In the same sample, other DNA sequences code for this CDR3. The rearrangement links TRBV9 to TRBJ2-7; TRBD1 matches 11 bases. CDR1 is SGDLS and CDR2 is YYNGEE in the germline V gene. The CDR3 runs to 16 residues. Losses at the gene ends were 0 bases for V and 2 bases for J; bases not matched to a gene: 4. This chain's CDR3 is CASSVAGQGAPYEQYF. CDR3 DNA sequence: TGTGCCAGCAGCGTAGCTGGACAGGGGGCACCCTACGAGCAGTACTTC.

The CDR3: CATSREIGSGGADTQYF. CDR3 nucleotides: TGTGCCACCAGCAGAGAAATAGGCAGCGGGGGCGCGGATACGCAGTATTTT. The V call is TRBV15, the J call TRBJ2-3; the match to TRBD2 covers 8 bases. The CDR3 has 17 residues. V lost 0 bases, J lost 6 bases, and 11 bases stayed unmatched. Germline V CDR1 and CDR2: LNHNV, YYDKDF (reference sequence).

J is TRBJ2-2 and V is TRBV7-3; D is unresolved. Germline CDR1 reads SGHTA; CDR2 reads FQGTGA. Trimming took off 5 bases at V and 4 bases at J, with 8 bases between the two ends. CDR3 length: 13 amino acids. For the CDR3, the DNA is TGTGCCAGCAGCCGGAGTGCCACCGGGGAGCTGTTTTTT. Its protein is CASSRSATGELFF.

This chain uses TRBV2 with TRBJ2-2; 8 bases fit TRBD1. Germline CDR1 and CDR2: SNHLY and FYNNEI. This CDR3 has 14 residues. V lost 11 bases, J lost 3 bases, and 8 bases stayed unmatched. The CDR3 region is CACLGQGYTGELFF. The DNA of the CDR3 is TGTGCCTGCCTTGGACAGGGTTACACCGGGGAGCTGTTTTTT.

The chain couples TRBV7-9 to TRBJ2-2; 7 nucleotides agree with TRBD2. This CDR3 region has 15 residues. With 2 bases clipped from V and 0 bases from J, the junction kept 0 bases outside the gene matches. CDR1 and CDR2 (germline): SEHNR, FQNEAQ (reference sequence). The CDR3 protein is CASSLLAANTGELFF. In DNA, the CDR3 is TGTGCCAGCAGCTTACTAGCGGCGAACACCGGGGAGCTGTTTTTT.

V gene TRBV5-5 combines with J gene TRBJ1-1; TRBD1 might be the D (5 bases). The CDR3 is made up of 14 amino acids. Germline V gene data show CDR1 as SGHKS and CDR2 as YYEKEE (reference sequence). Trimming removed 3 bases from V and 4 bases from J, with 13 bases in between. CDR3 region: CASSSTGRATEAFF. The CDR3, as DNA: TGTGCCAGCAGCTCCACAGGTAGGGCCACTGAAGCTTTCTTT.

DNA of the CDR3: TGTGCCAGCAGCTTAGCCGGGACAGGGTCCGACGAGCAGTACTTC. Amino acid sequence: CASSLAGTGSDEQYF. The chain has TRBV7-8 and TRBJ2-7; 9 bases fit TRBD1. Germline trimming cut 0 bases from V and 5 bases from J; bases unmatched to any gene: 5. Germline CDR1 reads SGHVS; CDR2 reads FQNEAQ. The CDR3 spans 15 residues.

This clone was counted only a few times. The V and J genes are TRBV28 and TRBJ1-5; no clear D gene. The CDR3 runs 18 residues. Germline V gene data show CDR1 as MDHEN and CDR2 as SYDVKM. V lost 6 bases and J lost 2, with 23 bases in between. CDR3 sequence (DNA): TGTGCCAGCAGGGGTGGAGGGCGAGTTTTGAGTGGCAATCAGCCCCAGCATTTT. Its protein is CASRGGGRVLSGNQPQHF.

The chain joins TRBV7-8 to TRBJ2-7; 10 nucleotides align to TRBD2. The CDR3 runs to 20 residues. Per the germline V gene, CDR1 is SGHVS and CDR2 is FQNEAQ. The J segment lost 0 bases and the V segment lost 1 base, leaving 15 bases of the junction unmatched. CDR3 sequence reads: CASSLGGMVAGGSGSYEQYF. In DNA, the CDR3 is TGTGCCAGCAGCTTAGGTGGGATGGTAGCGGGGGGTTCCGGCTCCTACGAGCAGTACTTC.

V usage is TRBV5-1 and J usage is TRBJ1-1, with D hard to call. This CDR3 contains 18 residues. Germline CDR1 reads SGHRS; CDR2 reads YFSETQ. V was shortened by 0 bases and J by 3 bases, with 21 bases between the two germline ends. CDR3 amino acids: CASSLGGLGARRDTEAFF. CDR3 nucleotides: TGCGCCAGCAGCTTGGGAGGCTTGGGTGCCCGGAGGGACACTGAAGCTTTCTTT.

The chain combines TRBV10-2 with TRBJ2-5; D is possibly TRBD2 (6 bases). The CDR3 loop spans 13 amino acids. V dropped 10 bases and J dropped 0 bases, with 12 bases sitting between them. The V gene's germline CDR1 is WSHSY and CDR2 SAAADI. The DNA of the CDR3 is TGCGCCACTGGTGGAGGGTACCAAGAGACCCAGTACTTC. Protein: CATGGGYQETQYF.

The V and J genes are TRBV19 and TRBJ1-2; no reliable D call. The CDR3 length is 12 residues. Germline V gives CDR1 LNHDA, CDR2 SQIVND (reference sequence). V lost 3 bases and J lost 5, with 7 bases in between. Here the CDR3 reads CASSIRKYGYTF. For the CDR3, the DNA is TGTGCCAGTAGTATCAGGAAATATGGCTACACCTTC.

The chain recombines TRBV29-1 with TRBJ2-3, with D possibly TRBD1 on 6 matching bases. Trimming stripped 4 bases from V and 4 bases from J, with 15 bases between. Germline assignment: CDR1 SQVTM and CDR2 ANQGSEA. CDR3 length equals 14 residues. CDR3 DNA sequence: TGCAGCGTTGGGGTGGCAGGGGCCGCAGATACGCAGTATTTT. Protein: CSVGVAGAADTQYF.

The rearrangement uses TRBV10-1 and TRBJ1-3; a weak D match, TRBD1 (6 bases). CDR1 is WNHNN, CDR2 SYGVQD, per germline (reference sequence). V lost 3 bases, J lost 4 bases, and 10 bases lay in between. This CDR3 contains 14 residues. CDR3 sequence (DNA): TGCGCCAGCAGTGAACGGCAGGGGGGAAACACCATATATTTT. As protein: CASSERQGGNTIYF.

The chain couples TRBV4-1 to TRBJ1-6, with TRBD1 matching over 8 bases. The J segment lost 5 bases and the V segment lost 1 base, leaving 4 bases of the junction unmatched. This CDR3 contains 16 residues. Germline assignment: CDR1 MGHRA and CDR2 YSYEKL. The CDR3 region is CASSQAGGIDNSPLHF. In nucleotides, the CDR3 is TGCGCCAGCAGCCAAGCAGGGGGCATAGATAATTCACCCCTCCACTTT.

This sequence joins TRBV3-1 (or the pseudogene TRBV3-2) and TRBJ2-7, with unresolved D. Trimming shortened V by 1 base and J by 2 bases, and 9 bases separated the two germline ends. The CDR3 runs to 14 residues. Germline CDR1 reads LGHDT; CDR2 reads YNNKEL (reference sequence). The CDR3 nucleotides read TGTGCCAGCAGCCAAGGACGGAGTACCTACGAGCAGTACTTC. Translating it yields CASSQGRSTYEQYF.

The CDR3 is CASSWTSGASTDTQYF. The CDR3 DNA reads as TGCGCCAGCAGCTGGACTAGCGGCGCTAGCACAGATACGCAGTATTTT. This chain links TRBV5-1 with TRBJ2-3; the match to TRBD2 covers 10 bases. Germline-derived CDR1 and CDR2 are SGHRS and YFSETQ. With 3 bases clipped from V and 0 bases from J, the junction kept 4 bases outside the gene matches. The CDR3 extends over 16 amino acids.

This chain connects TRBV6-5 to TRBJ2-1; 8 bases are shared with TRBD2. The germline CDR1 and CDR2 sequences are MNHEY and SVGAGI. The CDR3 is 14 amino acids. Germline trimming cut 5 bases from V and 8 bases from J; bases unmatched to any gene: 8. CDR3 sequence: CASSHSGIVDEQFF. In DNA form, the CDR3 reads TGTGCCAGCAGTCATAGCGGGATTGTCGATGAGCAGTTCTTC.

In its sample, this clone was seen once. This rearrangement joins TRBV28 to TRBJ1-3; D unclear. With 2 bases removed from V and 9 bases from J, the gap between germline ends came to 14 bases. The CDR3 spans 14 residues. CDR1 is MDHEN, CDR2 SYDVKM, per germline. CDR3 protein: CASSLLRRRATIYF. The CDR3 DNA is TGTGCCAGCAGTTTACTACGGAGACGCGCCACCATATATTTT.

The chain joins TRBV3-1 (or the pseudogene TRBV3-2) to TRBJ2-3; TRBD1 is a possible D gene (6 bases). This CDR3 has 15 amino acids. Between the trimmed V and J ends, which lost 0 bases and 3 bases, there was a span of 10 bases. Per the germline V gene, CDR1 is LGHDT and CDR2 is YNNKEL (reference sequence). The CDR3 coding sequence is TGTGCCAGCAGCCAAGACTCCAGGGGAACAGATACGCAGTATTTT. Amino acids: CASSQDSRGTDTQYF.

The V and J genes are TRBV18 and TRBJ2-5; TRBD1 matches 7 bases. Trimming at V came to 5 bases and at J to 5 bases, leaving 14 bases not matched to a gene. The CDR3 has 16 amino acids. Germline V gene lookup returns CDR1 KGHSH and CDR2 LQKENI. Here the CDR3 reads CASSTQPSTGRETQYF. CDR3 bases: TGTGCCAGCTCAACCCAACCGTCGACAGGGCGGGAGACCCAGTACTTC.

The rearrangement joins TRBV29-1 to TRBJ2-1; the D gene is possibly TRBD1 (6 bases). CDR1 SQVTM and CDR2 ANQGSEA come from the germline V gene. The CDR3 spans 16 residues. Trimming pared 1 base from V and 6 bases from J, leaving 19 bases between. Here the CDR3 DNA reads TGCAGCGTTGAAGGTTTGTCGGGGAGAGGGGGCAATGAGCAGTTCTTC. It encodes CSVEGLSGRGGNEQFF.

This chain uses TRBV5-5 with TRBJ2-7; D gene unclear. The CDR3 totals 13 residues. Germline values: CDR1 SGHKS, CDR2 YYEKEE (reference sequence). Trimming left V 0 bases short and J 3 bases short, with 7 bases between. CDR3 region: CASSLGGHYEQYF. CDR3 DNA: TGTGCCAGCAGCTTGGGCGGCCACTACGAGCAGTACTTC.

The V call is TRBV11-2, the J call TRBJ1-2; TRBD1 matches at 8 bases. Germline-derived CDR1 and CDR2 are SGHAT and FQNNGV. CDR3 length equals 14 residues. With 1 base clipped from V and 6 bases from J, the junction kept 4 bases outside the gene matches. This CDR3 reads CASSLGQGYNGYTF. The CDR3 DNA sequence: TGTGCCAGCAGCTTAGGACAGGGGTATAATGGCTACACCTTC.

This clone was recorded a few times. The chain carries TRBV6-5 and TRBJ1-6, with TRBD1 matching 9 bases. Trimming took 5 bases from V and 10 from J; bases not matched to a gene: 6. CDR3 length: 14 residues. CDR1 MNHEY and CDR2 SVGAGI come from the germline V gene. The CDR3 reads CASSRTGAASPLHF. The CDR3 bases are TGTGCCAGCAGTCGGACAGGGGCGGCATCACCCCTCCACTTT.

J is TRBJ1-1 and V is TRBV6-2 or TRBV6-3, with a weak D call TRBD1 (6 bases). V lost 4 bases and J 11 bases, leaving 14 bases between the germline ends. The V gene's germline CDR1 is MNHEY and CDR2 SVGEGT. This CDR3 comprises 12 residues. The CDR3 DNA sequence: TGTGCCAGCAGTTCACCGGGACAAGAGGCTTTCTTT. Amino acid sequence: CASSSPGQEAFF.

CDR3 in DNA: TGCGCCAGCAGCTTGGGAGGGACTAGCGGGACCACCGGGGAGCTGTTTTTT. This gives the protein CASSLGGTSGTTGELFF. The rearrangement links TRBV5-1 to TRBJ2-2; 13 bases line up with TRBD2. With 0 bases clipped from V and 4 bases from J, the junction kept 3 bases outside the gene matches. The V gene's germline CDR1 is SGHRS and CDR2 YFSETQ. The CDR3 runs to 17 residues.

This chain connects TRBV7-3 to TRBJ2-2; D is possibly TRBD1 (6 bases). Germline V lookup: CDR1 SGHTA, CDR2 FQGTGA. This CDR3 spans 13 amino acids. With 2 bases removed from V and 5 bases from J, the gap between germline ends came to 6 bases. The CDR3 spells CASSLQGTGELFF. The CDR3 DNA follows: TGTGCCAGCAGCTTACAGGGGACCGGGGAGCTGTTTTTT.

This chain joins TRBV9 and TRBJ1-2, with D uncertain. This CDR3 comprises 12 residues. CDR1 is SGDLS and CDR2 is YYNGEE in the germline V gene. Between the trimmed V and J ends, which lost 4 bases and 4 bases, there was a span of 8 bases. The CDR3 is CASSPQIYGYTF. The CDR3 region has the DNA TGTGCCAGCAGCCCCCAAATCTATGGCTACACCTTC.

V usage is TRBV6-5 and J usage is TRBJ1-2; no clear D gene. CDR1 and CDR2 (germline): MNHEY, SVGAGI. With 1 base removed from V and 4 bases from J, the gap between germline ends came to 16 bases. The CDR3 totals 16 residues. The CDR3 loop reads CASSYFTAGPGYGYTF. The CDR3, as DNA: TGTGCCAGCAGTTACTTCACGGCCGGCCCAGGCTATGGCTACACCTTC.

The chain joins TRBV6-8 to TRBJ1-6, with D perhaps TRBD1 (5 bases). Trimming removed 6 bases at V and 7 bases at J, with 10 bases between. The length of the CDR3 is 13 residues. Germline V gives CDR1 MNHGY, CDR2 SAAAGT. CDR3 region: CASRLGENSPLHF. The DNA of the CDR3 is TGTGCCAGCAGATTAGGGGAAAATTCACCCCTCCACTTT.